The T cell receptor beta chain described here comes from a study of blood T cells in healthy people across ages. Overall study results and limits: It was the long-lived donors that had more naive CD4+ cells and higher diversity than aged donors.

Combining a sample-barcoded 5' primer with a J-beta primer mix, a second PCR ran for about 7 to 11 cycles. Unique molecular identifiers of 12 random nucleotides labeled each cDNA. TCRdb re-called the 5' RACE reads with MiXCR, one entry per CDR3 protein. In the table there are 910,000 or so distinct CDR3 sequences, approximately 50% of which are singletons. Concerning this clonotype: Its target is unknown.

The source of this sequence is a woman in her sixties in good health. Sequencing was carried out using blood.

CDR3 sequence (DNA): TGCAGCGCGGGGGGACTCCTCACCGGGGAGCTGTTTTTT. Translated: CSAGGLLTGELFF. The V gene is TRBV29-1, the J gene TRBJ2-2, with 7 bases fitting TRBD2. The V gene end was trimmed by 7 bases and the J gene end by 4 bases; junction bases not matched to a gene: 6. CDR3 length equals 13 residues. The V gene's germline CDR1 is SQVTM and CDR2 ANQGSEA.